The 8 T cell receptor beta chains given below trace back to one sample, sequenced in a study of cytomegalovirus exposure and HLA in healthy donors (dated 2017 in TCRdb). The library was generated by the immunoSEQ multiplex PCR assay. A mixture of 60 forward primers for TCR Vbeta segments and 13 reverse primers for TCR Jbeta segments was used in the multiplex PCR. TCRdb provides this immuneACCESS table in a form limited to in-frame rearrangements. Some clones are lacking; in checked studies, under half of them reflect an unresolved V gene, and why the rest are absent is not known. This sample lists 150,000 to 200,000 clones; around 70% were detected once. The top ten clonotypes cover 4.7% of the sample. The specimen was PBMCs. The receptors stem from a man between 18 and 29 years old in good health and CMV-seropositive.

The chain combines TRBV6-5 with TRBJ2-1; D possibly corresponds to TRBD2 (7 bases). This CDR3 has 15 amino acids. Trimming shortened V by 2 bases and J by 3 bases, and 11 bases separated the two germline ends. Germline values: CDR1 MNHEY, CDR2 SVGAGI. The CDR3 loop reads CASSYEGGGYNEQFF. The CDR3 DNA is TGTGCCAGCAGTTACGAGGGGGGGGGCTACAATGAGCAGTTCTTC.

The V gene is TRBV9, the J gene TRBJ2-2; TRBD2 matches 7 bases. V lost 4 bases and J lost 7; bases outside the gene matches: 13. Germline CDR1 and CDR2: SGDLS and YYNGEE. This CDR3 contains 16 residues. The CDR3 DNA is TGTGCCAGCAGCCCCCGCCCGGCGGGAGAGGTCGGGGAGCTGTTTTTT. Residues: CASSPRPAGEVGELFF. Drawing the rest from reference TRBV9 and TRBJ2-2, the complete variable domain is DSGVTQTPKHLITATGQRVTLRCSPRSGDLSVYWYQQSLDQGLQFLIQYYNGEERAKGNILERFSAQQFPDLHSELNLSSLELGDSALYFCASSPRPAGEVGELFFGEGSRLTVL.

In DNA, the CDR3 is TGTGCCAGCAGCTTGATAGGGGCTAGAACTAATGAAAAACTGTTTTTT. Encoded protein: CASSLIGARTNEKLFF. This rearrangement joins TRBV7-9 to TRBJ1-4; possible D gene TRBD1, 5 bases. Germline values: CDR1 SEHNR, CDR2 FQNEAQ (reference sequence). CDR3 length equals 16 residues. Trimming cost V 3 bases and J 1 base, with 12 bases left between them.

This clone was seen more than once but under ten times. The V call is TRBV7-9, the J call TRBJ2-3; 14 nucleotides match TRBD2. Germline V gene lookup returns CDR1 SEHNR and CDR2 FQNEAQ (reference sequence). The CDR3 is 14 residues long. The ends lost 5 bases at V and 6 bases at J; junction bases unmatched: 1. The CDR3 bases are TGTGCCAGCAGCCGACTAGCGGGAGGGGATACGCAGTATTTT. This translates into CASSRLAGGDTQYF.

The chain uses TRBV2 and TRBJ1-5, with D unresolved. V was shortened by 5 bases and J by 0 bases, with 11 bases between the two germline ends. The germline gives CDR1 SNHLY, CDR2 FYNNEI. The CDR3 length is 15 residues. CDR3 nucleotide sequence: TGTGCCAGCAGTTCCCGGTCAAATAGCAATCAGCCCCAGCATTTT. This encodes CASSSRSNSNQPQHF.

This chain links TRBV18 with TRBJ1-2, with 8 bases aligning to TRBD1. From germline, CDR1 is KGHSH and CDR2 LQKENI. This CDR3 spans 14 amino acids. V trimming: 2 bases; J trimming: 7 bases; junction bases outside the gene matches: 6. This CDR3 reads CASSPGTGRGGYTF. DNA for the CDR3: TGTGCCAGCTCACCAGGGACAGGCCGGGGTGGCTACACCTTC.

The chain has TRBV2 and TRBJ1-5; TRBD1 aligns across 8 bases. From germline, CDR1 is SNHLY and CDR2 FYNNEI. The CDR3 runs 13 residues. J gave up 5 bases and V 6 bases, and 3 bases lay outside the gene matches. The CDR3 DNA reads as TGTGCCAGCAGACAGGGGGTATATCAGCCCCAGCATTTT. Protein sequence: CASRQGVYQPQHF. The full variable domain, rest sourced from reference TRBV2 and TRBJ1-5, is EPEVTQTPSHQVTQMGQEVILRCVPISNHLYFYWYRQILGQKVEFLVSFYNNEISEKSEIFDDQFSVERPDGSNFTLKIRSTKLEDSAMYFCASRQGVYQPQHFGDGTRLSIL.

The chain couples TRBV6-1 to TRBJ1-5; 7 nucleotides line up with TRBD1. V was clipped by 4 bases and J by 7 bases; unmatched bases: 7. This CDR3 comprises 14 residues. The germline V gene encodes CDR1 MNHNS and CDR2 SASEGT. In nucleotides, the CDR3 is TGTGCCAGCAGTGGACCACAGGGGATACAGCCCCAGCATTTT. This gives the protein CASSGPQGIQPQHF.